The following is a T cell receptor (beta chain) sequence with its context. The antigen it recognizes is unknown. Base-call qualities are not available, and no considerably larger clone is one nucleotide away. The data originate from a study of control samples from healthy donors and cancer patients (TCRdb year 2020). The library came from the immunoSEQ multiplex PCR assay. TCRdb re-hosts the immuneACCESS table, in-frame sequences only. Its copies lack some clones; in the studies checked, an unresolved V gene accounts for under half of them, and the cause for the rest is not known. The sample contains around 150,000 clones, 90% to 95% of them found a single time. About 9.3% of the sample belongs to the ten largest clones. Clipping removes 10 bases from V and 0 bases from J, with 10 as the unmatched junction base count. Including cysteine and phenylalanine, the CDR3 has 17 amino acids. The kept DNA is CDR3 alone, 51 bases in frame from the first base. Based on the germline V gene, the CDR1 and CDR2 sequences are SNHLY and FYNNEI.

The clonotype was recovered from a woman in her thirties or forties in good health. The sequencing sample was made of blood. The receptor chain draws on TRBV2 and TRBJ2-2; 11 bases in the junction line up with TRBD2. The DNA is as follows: TGTGCCATCGTCCTGACTAGCGGGGCGCCGAACACCGGGGAGCTGTTTTTT. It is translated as CAIVLTSGAPNTGELFF.